Below are 12 T cell receptor beta chains sequenced from a single sample in a study of glioma-infiltrating T cells after dendritic cell vaccination. Measured with immunoSEQ multiplex PCR; TCRdb has only the in-frame clones, and not every one. The data contain 80,000 to 95,000 clones, 85% of them singletons. Time point meaning: after dendritic cell vaccination, including at tumor progression/relapse. Material: blood, obtained after dendritic cell vaccination. The receptors were gathered from a human donor with glioblastoma.

The J gene is TRBJ2-7, the V gene TRBV7-8; D is possibly TRBD1 (7 bases). The CDR3 extends over 14 amino acids. Germline V CDR1 and CDR2: SGHVS, FQNEAQ. The V end lost 11 bases, the J end lost 0 bases, and 17 bases lay between the germline ends. Written as DNA, the CDR3 is TGTGCCTCCAGGGGGGAACGGAGCTCCTACGAGCAGTACTTC. Its protein is CASRGERSSYEQYF.

The chain is built from TRBV2 and TRBJ1-5; 8 bases map to TRBD1. The V and J ends lost 8 bases and 5 bases, in that order; junction bases with no gene match: 8. CDR1 and CDR2 from the germline V gene are SNHLY and FYNNEI. CDR3 length: 14 amino acids. CDR3 sequence reads: CASGGRQGYQPQHF. The CDR3 DNA reads TGTGCCAGCGGGGGGAGACAGGGGTATCAGCCCCAGCATTTT.

DNA for the CDR3: TGTGCCAGCACCCGATTTCAGGGGCCTGGTCAGCCCCAGCATTTT. Translated: CASTRFQGPGQPQHF. The genes are TRBV7-2 and TRBJ1-5, with D possibly TRBD1 on 6 matching bases. Trimming removed 7 bases from V and 6 bases from J, with 19 bases in between. This CDR3 has 15 residues. The germline V gene encodes CDR1 SGHTA and CDR2 FQGNSA.

To note about this clone: The same CDR3 is also encoded by other DNA sequences in this sample. The V gene is TRBV7-2, the J gene TRBJ2-7; no clear D gene. This CDR3 is built from 11 residues. The germline V gene has CDR1 SGHTA and CDR2 FQGNSA. V lost 2 bases to trimming and J lost 7 bases, with 6 bases between them. CDR3 region: CASSLNGEQYF. The DNA for the CDR3 is TGTGCCAGCAGCTTAAACGGGGAGCAGTACTTC.

The chain employs TRBV25-1 and TRBJ1-2; the D gene is possibly TRBD1 (5 bases). Trimming cost V 3 bases and J 5 bases, with 7 bases left between them. Germline V CDR1 and CDR2: MGHDK, SYGVNS. This CDR3 is built from 12 residues. The CDR3 nucleotides are TGTGCCAGCAGTGACCAGGGTTATGGCTACACCTTC. Translation gives CASSDQGYGYTF.

The rearrangement links TRBV15 to TRBJ2-5; tentatively, D is TRBD1 (5 bases). Per the germline V gene, CDR1 is LNHNV and CDR2 is YYDKDF (reference sequence). V gave up 0 bases and J gave up 4 bases, with 9 bases separating them. The CDR3 length is 14 residues. CDR3 amino acids: CATSRDGRAETQYF. DNA for the CDR3: TGTGCCACCAGCAGAGATGGCAGGGCAGAGACCCAGTACTTC.

The chain joins TRBV9 to TRBJ2-7, with D possibly TRBD2 on 5 matching bases. The CDR3 runs 13 residues. Per germline, CDR1 SGDLS and CDR2 YYNGEE. Trimming took 2 bases from V and 3 from J, leaving 9 bases between them. CDR3: CASSVDGVYEQYF. CDR3 coding DNA: TGTGCCAGCAGCGTTGACGGGGTCTACGAGCAGTACTTC.

The chain combines TRBV5-1 with TRBJ2-7, with TRBD1 matching 8 bases. The germline CDR1 and CDR2 sequences are SGHRS and YFSETQ. After removal of 2 bases from V and 0 bases from J, the junction contained 4 bases not matched to a gene. The CDR3 totals 15 residues. The CDR3 DNA sequence: TGCGCCAGCAGCTTCGGACAGGGTTACTCCTACGAGCAGTACTTC. As protein: CASSFGQGYSYEQYF.

The rearrangement links TRBV2 to TRBJ1-5; 7 positions agree with TRBD1. The germline CDR1 and CDR2 sequences are SNHLY and FYNNEI. The CDR3 sequence is 15 residues long. V was clipped by 2 bases and J by 3 bases; unmatched bases: 4. CDR3 sequence reads: CASSEQGGPNQPQHF. For the CDR3, the DNA is TGTGCCAGCAGTGAACAGGGGGGCCCCAATCAGCCCCAGCATTTT.

The chain couples TRBV19 to TRBJ2-7, with 9 bases aligning to TRBD2. Germline V CDR1 and CDR2: LNHDA, SQIVND (reference sequence). Trimming removed 6 bases from V and 2 bases from J; junction bases left unmatched: 5. The CDR3 has 14 amino acids. The chain's CDR3 is CASRGTSSPYEQYF. In nucleotides, the CDR3 is TGTGCCAGTAGGGGGACTAGCTCCCCCTACGAGCAGTACTTC.

V and J are TRBV6-5 and TRBJ2-5; weak D call: TRBD2 (5 bases). The CDR3 consists of 13 residues. Germline V gene lookup returns CDR1 MNHEY and CDR2 SVGAGI. Deletions cut 5 bases from V and 5 bases from J, with 12 bases between. In DNA, the CDR3 is TGTGCCAGCAGTGGGTCCGAGCGGGAGACCCAGTACTTC. Translating gives CASSGSERETQYF.

The rearrangement uses TRBV7-7 and TRBJ2-5; tentatively, D is TRBD1 (6 bases). Germline lookup yields CDR1 SSHAT and CDR2 FNYEAQ (reference sequence). This CDR3 contains 15 residues. Trimming took 2 bases from V and 7 from J, leaving 17 bases between them. The CDR3 nucleotides are TGTGCCAGCAGCTTACGGCGTGACGAAGGGGGGACCCAGTACTTC. It is translated as CASSLRRDEGGTQYF.